This T cell receptor (beta chain) was captured in a study of blood T cell repertoires in COVID-19. Overall study: In each case, the material was cDNA or gDNA derived from T cells, B-cell-depleted T cells, or PBMCs.

As originally analysed: Researchers report that nucleated cell counts were estimated from reference gene primer amplification. Profiled with immunoSEQ multiplex PCR; TCRdb holds only in-frame clones, not every one. V and J calls and clone size come straight from that table; D and trimming were deduced from the DNA. Of around 130,000 clones detected, around 84% appear once; the ten largest clones hold 2.4%. The CDR3 spans 15 residues. Germline values: CDR1 SGDLS, CDR2 YYNGEE. The V gene end was trimmed by 3 bases and the J gene end by 7 bases; junction bases not matched to a gene: 8. Sequencing was carried out using PBMCs or T cells enriched from blood (not recorded which). The origin of this receptor is a middle-aged man with acute COVID-19. The rearrangement uses TRBV9 and TRBJ2-7, with 12 bases aligning to TRBD1. Written as DNA, the CDR3 is TGTGCCAGCAGCGAGGGACAGGGGGCAATAGATGAGCAGTACTTC. It encodes CASSEGQGAIDEQYF.